This TCR beta chain was identified during a study of identical twins. General study results and limits: Twin pairs' shared out-of-frame alpha sequences were enriched in low generation probability.

TCRdb reanalysed the 5' RACE reads using MiXCR and keeps one entry per CDR3 protein. The data contain just over 500,000 distinct CDR3 sequences, roughly 21% of them singletons. Only a few counts were recorded for this clonotype. Antigen: not known. There are 13 residues in the CDR3. V lost 0 bases to trimming and J lost 5 bases, with 9 bases between them. Germline loops: CDR1 SGHRS, CDR2 YFSETQ. The same sample was also studied in work on T cells expressing NK-cell markers. That source reports: Several of the experiments relied on an anti-gamma-delta TCR antibody so that only alpha-beta TCR T cells were sorted.

The clonotype originates from a woman under 30 in good health. Material for sequencing was CD4+ T cells sorted from blood. This rearrangement joins TRBV5-1 to TRBJ2-7, with D unclear. As DNA, the CDR3 is TGCGCCAGCAGCTTGGCTTCGGGCCACGAGCAGTACTTC. Translating it yields CASSLASGHEQYF.